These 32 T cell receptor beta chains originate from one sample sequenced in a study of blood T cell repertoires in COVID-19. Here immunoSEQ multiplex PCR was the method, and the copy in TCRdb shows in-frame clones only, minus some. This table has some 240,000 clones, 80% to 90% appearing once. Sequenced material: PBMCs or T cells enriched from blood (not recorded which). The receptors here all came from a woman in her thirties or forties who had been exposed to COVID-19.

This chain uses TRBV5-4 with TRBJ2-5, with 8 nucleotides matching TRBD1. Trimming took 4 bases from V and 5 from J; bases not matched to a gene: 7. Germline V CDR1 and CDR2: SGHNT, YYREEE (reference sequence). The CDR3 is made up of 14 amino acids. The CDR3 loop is CASSILDRVETQYF. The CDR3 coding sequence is TGTGCCAGCAGCATCCTGGACAGGGTGGAGACCCAGTACTTC.

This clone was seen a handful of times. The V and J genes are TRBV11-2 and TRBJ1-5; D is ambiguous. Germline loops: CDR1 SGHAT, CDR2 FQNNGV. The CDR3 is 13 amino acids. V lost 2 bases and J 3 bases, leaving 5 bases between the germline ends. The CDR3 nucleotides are TGTGCCAGCAGCTTACACTACAATCAGCCCCAGCATTTT. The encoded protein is CASSLHYNQPQHF.

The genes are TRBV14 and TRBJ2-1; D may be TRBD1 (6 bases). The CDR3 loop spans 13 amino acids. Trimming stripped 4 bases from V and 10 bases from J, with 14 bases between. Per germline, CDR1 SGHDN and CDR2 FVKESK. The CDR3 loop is CASSPRQVGEQFF. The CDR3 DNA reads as TGTGCCAGCAGCCCTCGACAGGTAGGGGAGCAGTTCTTC.

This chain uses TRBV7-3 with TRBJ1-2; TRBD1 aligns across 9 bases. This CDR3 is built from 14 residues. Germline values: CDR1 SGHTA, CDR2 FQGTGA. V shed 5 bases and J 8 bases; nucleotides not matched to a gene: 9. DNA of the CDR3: TGTGCCAGCAGCCCCCAACAGGGGGCGGCGGGCTACACCTTC. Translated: CASSPQQGAAGYTF.

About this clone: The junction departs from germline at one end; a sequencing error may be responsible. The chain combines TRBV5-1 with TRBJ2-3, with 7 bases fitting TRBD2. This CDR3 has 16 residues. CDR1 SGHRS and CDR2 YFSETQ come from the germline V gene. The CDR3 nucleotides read TGTGCCAGCTGTCTAGCGGCAAAGATAGGGGCAGATACGCAGTATTTT. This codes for CASCLAAKIGADTQYF.

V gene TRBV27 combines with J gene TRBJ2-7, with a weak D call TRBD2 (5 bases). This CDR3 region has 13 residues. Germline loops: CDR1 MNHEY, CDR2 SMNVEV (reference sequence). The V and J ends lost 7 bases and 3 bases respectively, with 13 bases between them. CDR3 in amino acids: CASKRRGGYEQYV. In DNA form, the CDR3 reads TGTGCCAGCAAAAGGCGAGGAGGCTACGAGCAGTACGTC.

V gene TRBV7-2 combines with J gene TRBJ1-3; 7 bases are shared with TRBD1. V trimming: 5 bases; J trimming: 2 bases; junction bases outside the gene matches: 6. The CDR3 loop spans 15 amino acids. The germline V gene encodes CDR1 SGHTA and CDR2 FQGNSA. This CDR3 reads CASSPQTGTGNTIYF. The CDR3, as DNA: TGTGCCAGCAGCCCGCAGACAGGGACTGGAAACACCATATATTTT.

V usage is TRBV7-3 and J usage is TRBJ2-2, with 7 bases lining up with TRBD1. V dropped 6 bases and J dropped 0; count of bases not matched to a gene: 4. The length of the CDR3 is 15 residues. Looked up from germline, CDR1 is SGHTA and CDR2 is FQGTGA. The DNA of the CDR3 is TGTGCCAGCAGAGGGGACAGTGCGAACACCGGGGAGCTGTTTTTT. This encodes CASRGDSANTGELFF.

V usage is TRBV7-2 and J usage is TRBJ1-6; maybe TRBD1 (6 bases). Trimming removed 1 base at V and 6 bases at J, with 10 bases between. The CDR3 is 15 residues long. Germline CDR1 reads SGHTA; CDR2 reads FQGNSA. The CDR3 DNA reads TGTGCCAGCAGCTTAGAGGGGGTGCCTAATTCACCCCTCCACTTT. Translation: CASSLEGVPNSPLHF.

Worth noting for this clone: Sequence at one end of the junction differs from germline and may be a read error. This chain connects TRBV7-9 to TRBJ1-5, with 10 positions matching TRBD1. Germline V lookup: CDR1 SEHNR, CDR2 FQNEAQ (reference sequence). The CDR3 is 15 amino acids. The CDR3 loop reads CASSLAGQGLGRLNF. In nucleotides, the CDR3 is TGTGCCAGCAGCTTAGCGGGACAGGGGTTGGGCCGATTGAATTTT.

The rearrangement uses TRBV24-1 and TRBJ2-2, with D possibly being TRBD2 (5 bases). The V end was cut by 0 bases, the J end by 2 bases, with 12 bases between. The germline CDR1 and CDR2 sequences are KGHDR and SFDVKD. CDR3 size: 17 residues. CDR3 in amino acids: CATSDLRAGKNTGELFF. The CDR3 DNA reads TGTGCCACCAGTGATTTGAGAGCCGGGAAAAACACCGGGGAGCTGTTTTTT.

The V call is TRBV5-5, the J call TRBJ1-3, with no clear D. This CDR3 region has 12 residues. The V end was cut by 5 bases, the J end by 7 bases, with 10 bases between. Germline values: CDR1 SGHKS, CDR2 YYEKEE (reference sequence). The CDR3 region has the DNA TGTGCCAGCAGACGGGATTCGAACACCATATATTTT. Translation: CASRRDSNTIYF.

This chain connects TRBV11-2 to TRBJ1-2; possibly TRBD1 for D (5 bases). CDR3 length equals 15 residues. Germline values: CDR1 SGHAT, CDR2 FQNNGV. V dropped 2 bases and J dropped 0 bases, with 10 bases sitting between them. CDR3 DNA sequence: TGTGCCAGCAGCTTACGGACATATTCTAACTATGGCTACACCTTC. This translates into CASSLRTYSNYGYTF.

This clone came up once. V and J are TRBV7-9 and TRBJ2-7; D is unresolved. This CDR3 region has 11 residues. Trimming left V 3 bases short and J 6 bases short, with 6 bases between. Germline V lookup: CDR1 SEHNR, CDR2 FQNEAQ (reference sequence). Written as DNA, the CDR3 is TGTGCCAGCAGCTTTCCCGGCGAGCAGTACTTC. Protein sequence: CASSFPGEQYF.

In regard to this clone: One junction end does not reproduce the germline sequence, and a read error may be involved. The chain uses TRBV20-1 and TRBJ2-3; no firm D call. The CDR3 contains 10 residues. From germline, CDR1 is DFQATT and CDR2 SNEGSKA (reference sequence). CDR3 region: CSASRDTQYF. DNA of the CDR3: TGCAGTGCTAGCAGAGATACGCAGTATTTT.

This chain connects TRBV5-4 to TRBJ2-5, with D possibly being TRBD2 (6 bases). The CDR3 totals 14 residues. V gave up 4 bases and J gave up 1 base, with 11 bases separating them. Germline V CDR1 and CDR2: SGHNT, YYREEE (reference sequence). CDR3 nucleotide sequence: TGTGCCAGCAGCCCTGGGGACTCCCAAGAGACCCAGTACTTC. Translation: CASSPGDSQETQYF.

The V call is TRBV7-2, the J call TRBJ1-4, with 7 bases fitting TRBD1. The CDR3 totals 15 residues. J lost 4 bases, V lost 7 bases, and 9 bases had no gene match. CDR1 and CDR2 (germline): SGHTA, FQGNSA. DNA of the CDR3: TGTGCCAGCACGACCCCCGGGACAGATAATGAAAAACTGTTTTTT. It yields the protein CASTTPGTDNEKLFF.

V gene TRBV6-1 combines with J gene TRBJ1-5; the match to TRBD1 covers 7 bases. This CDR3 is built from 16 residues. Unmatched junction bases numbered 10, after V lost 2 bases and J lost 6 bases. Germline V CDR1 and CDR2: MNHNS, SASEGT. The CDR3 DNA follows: TGTGCCAGCAGTGAACGTGAGACAGGGAGGTTTCAGCCCCAGCATTTT. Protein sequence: CASSERETGRFQPQHF.

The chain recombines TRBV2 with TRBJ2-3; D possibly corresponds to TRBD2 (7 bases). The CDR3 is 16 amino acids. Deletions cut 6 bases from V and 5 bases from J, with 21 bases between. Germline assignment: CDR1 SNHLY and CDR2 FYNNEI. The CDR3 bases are TGTGCCAGCAGCCCCATGGGGGGGGCTGGTCGAGATACGCAGTATTTT. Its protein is CASSPMGGAGRDTQYF.

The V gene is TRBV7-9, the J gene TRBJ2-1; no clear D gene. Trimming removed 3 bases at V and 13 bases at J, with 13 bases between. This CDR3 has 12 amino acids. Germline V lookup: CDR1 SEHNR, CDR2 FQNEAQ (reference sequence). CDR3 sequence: CASSLVDFLQFF. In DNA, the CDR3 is TGTGCCAGCAGCTTGGTAGACTTCTTACAGTTCTTC.

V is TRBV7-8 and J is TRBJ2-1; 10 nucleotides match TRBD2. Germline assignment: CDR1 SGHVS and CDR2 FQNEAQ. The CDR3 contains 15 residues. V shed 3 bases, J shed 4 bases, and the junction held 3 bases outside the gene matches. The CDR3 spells CASSFGTSVYNEQFF. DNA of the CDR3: TGTGCCAGCAGCTTCGGGACTAGCGTTTACAATGAGCAGTTCTTC.

The CDR3 sequence: CASWSSYSNQPQHF. CDR3 sequence (DNA): TGTGCCAGCTGGAGCTCTTATAGCAATCAGCCCCAGCATTTT. V is TRBV28 and J is TRBJ1-5; D ambiguous. Germline V CDR1 and CDR2: MDHEN, SYDVKM. CDR3 length equals 14 residues. Trimming removed 8 bases at V and 0 bases at J, with 11 bases between.

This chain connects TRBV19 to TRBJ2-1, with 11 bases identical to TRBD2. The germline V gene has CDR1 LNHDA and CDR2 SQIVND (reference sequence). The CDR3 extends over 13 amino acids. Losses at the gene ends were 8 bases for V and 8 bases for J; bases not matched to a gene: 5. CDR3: CASRSGRAHEQFF. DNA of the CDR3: TGTGCCAGTCGTAGCGGGAGGGCCCATGAGCAGTTCTTC.

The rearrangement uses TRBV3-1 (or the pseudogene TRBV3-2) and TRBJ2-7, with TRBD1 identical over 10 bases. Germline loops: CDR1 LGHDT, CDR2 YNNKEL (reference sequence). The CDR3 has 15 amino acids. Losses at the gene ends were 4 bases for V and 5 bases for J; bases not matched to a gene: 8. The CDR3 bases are TGTGCCAGCAGCCTCTCGGGACAGGGGACCAACGAGCAGTACTTC. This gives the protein CASSLSGQGTNEQYF.

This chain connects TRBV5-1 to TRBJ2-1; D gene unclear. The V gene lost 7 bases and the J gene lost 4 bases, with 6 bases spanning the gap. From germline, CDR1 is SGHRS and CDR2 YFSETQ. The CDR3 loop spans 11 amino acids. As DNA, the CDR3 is TGCGCCAGCGTCGGGTACAATGAGCAGTTCTTC. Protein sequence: CASVGYNEQFF.

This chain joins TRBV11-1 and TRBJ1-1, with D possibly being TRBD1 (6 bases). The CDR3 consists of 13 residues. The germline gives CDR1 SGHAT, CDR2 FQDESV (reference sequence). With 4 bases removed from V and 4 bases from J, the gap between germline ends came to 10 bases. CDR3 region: CASSSGVFTEAFF. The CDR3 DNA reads TGTGCCAGCAGCTCAGGGGTTTTCACTGAAGCTTTCTTT.

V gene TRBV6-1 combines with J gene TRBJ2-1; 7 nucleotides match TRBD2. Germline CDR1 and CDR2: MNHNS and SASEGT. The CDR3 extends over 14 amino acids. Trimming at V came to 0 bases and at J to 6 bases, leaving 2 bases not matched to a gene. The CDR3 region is CASSEAGGGNEQFF. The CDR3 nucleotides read TGTGCCAGCAGTGAAGCGGGGGGGGGCAATGAGCAGTTCTTC.

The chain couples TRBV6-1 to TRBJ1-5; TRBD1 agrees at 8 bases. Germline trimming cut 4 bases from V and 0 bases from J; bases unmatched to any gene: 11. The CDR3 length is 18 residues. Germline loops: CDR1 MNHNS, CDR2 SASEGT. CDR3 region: CASSGTGLGSYSNQPQHF. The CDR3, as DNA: TGTGCCAGCAGTGGGACAGGGCTCGGAAGTTATAGCAATCAGCCCCAGCATTTT.

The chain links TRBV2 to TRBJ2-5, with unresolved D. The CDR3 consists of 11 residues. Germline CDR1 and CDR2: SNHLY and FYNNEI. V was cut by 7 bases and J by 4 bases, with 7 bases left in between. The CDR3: CASTHLETQYF. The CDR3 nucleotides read TGTGCCAGCACACACCTAGAGACCCAGTACTTC. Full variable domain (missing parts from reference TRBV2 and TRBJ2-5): EPEVTQTPSHQVTQMGQEVILRCVPISNHLYFYWYRQILGQKVEFLVSFYNNEISEKSEIFDDQFSVERPDGSNFTLKIRSTKLEDSAMYFCASTHLETQYFGPGTRLLVL.

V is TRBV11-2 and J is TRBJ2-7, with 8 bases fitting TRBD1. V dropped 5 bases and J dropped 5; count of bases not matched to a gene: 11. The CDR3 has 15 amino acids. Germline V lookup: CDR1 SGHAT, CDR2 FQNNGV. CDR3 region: CASSVDRDRFNEQYF. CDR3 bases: TGTGCCAGCAGCGTCGACCGGGACAGGTTTAACGAGCAGTACTTC.

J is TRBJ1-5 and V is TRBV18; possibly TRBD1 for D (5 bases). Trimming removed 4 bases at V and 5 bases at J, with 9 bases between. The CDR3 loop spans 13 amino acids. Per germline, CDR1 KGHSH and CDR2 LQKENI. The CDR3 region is CASSQGGDQPQHF. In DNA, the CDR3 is TGTGCCAGCTCACAGGGAGGGGATCAGCCCCAGCATTTT.

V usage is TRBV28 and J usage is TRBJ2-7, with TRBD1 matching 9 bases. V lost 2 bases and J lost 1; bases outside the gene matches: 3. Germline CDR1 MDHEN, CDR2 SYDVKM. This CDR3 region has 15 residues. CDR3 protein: CASSLTGQGSYEQYF. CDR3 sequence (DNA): TGTGCCAGCAGTTTAACGGGACAGGGTTCCTACGAGCAGTACTTC.